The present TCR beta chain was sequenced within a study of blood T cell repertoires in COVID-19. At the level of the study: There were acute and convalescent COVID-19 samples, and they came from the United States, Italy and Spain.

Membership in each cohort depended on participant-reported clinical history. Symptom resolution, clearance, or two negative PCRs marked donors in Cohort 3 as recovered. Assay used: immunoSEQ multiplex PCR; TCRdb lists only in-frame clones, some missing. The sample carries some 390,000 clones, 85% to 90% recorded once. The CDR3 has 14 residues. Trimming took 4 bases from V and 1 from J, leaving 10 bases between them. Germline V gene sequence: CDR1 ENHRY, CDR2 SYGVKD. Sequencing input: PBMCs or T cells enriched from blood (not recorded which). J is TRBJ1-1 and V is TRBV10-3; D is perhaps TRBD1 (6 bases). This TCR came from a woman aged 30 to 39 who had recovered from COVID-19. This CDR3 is CAISAMDRNTEAFF. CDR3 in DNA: TGTGCCATCAGTGCGATGGACAGGAACACTGAAGCTTTCTTT.